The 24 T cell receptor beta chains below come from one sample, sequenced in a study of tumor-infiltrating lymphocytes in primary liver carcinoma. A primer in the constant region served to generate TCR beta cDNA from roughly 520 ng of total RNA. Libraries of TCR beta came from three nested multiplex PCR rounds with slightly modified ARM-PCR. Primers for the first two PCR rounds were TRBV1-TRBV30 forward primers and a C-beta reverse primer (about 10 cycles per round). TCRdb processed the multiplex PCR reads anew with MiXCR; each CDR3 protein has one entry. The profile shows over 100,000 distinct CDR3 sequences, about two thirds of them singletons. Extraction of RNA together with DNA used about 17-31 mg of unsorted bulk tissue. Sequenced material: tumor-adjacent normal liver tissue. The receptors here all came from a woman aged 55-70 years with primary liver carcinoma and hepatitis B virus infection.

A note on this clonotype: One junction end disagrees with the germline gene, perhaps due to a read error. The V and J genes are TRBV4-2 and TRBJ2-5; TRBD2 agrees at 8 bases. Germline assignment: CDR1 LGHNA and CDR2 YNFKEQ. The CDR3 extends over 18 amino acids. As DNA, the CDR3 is TGTGCCAGCAGCCGACAACTCCCATCGGGAGGGTACCAAGAGTCCCAGTACTTC. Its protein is CASSRQLPSGGYQESQYF.

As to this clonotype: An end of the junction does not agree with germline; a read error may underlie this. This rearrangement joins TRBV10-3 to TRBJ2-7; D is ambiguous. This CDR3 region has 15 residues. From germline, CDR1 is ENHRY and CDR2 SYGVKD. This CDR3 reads CVISESPLRAYEQYF. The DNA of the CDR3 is TGTGTCATCAGTGAGTCCCCACTCAGAGCCTACGAGCAGTACTTC.

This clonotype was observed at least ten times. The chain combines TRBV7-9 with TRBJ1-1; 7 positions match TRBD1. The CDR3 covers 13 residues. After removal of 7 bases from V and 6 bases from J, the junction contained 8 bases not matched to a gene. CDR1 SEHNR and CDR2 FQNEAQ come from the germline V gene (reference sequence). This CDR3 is CASNQGTAAEAFF. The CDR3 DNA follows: TGTGCCAGCAACCAAGGGACAGCCGCTGAAGCTTTCTTT.

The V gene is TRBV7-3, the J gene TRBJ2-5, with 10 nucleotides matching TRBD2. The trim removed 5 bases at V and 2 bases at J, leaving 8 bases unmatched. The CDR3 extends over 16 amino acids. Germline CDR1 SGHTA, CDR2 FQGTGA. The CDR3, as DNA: TGTGCCAGCAGCCCCGGACTAGCGGTCGAACAAGAGACCCAGTACTTC. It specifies CASSPGLAVEQETQYF.

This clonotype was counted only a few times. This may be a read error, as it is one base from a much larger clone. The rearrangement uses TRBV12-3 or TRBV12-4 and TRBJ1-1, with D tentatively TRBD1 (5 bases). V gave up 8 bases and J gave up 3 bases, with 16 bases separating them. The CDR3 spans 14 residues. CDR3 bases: TGTGCCAGCTGCACCCGGGGGGAGGACACTGAAGCTTTCTTT. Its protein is CASCTRGEDTEAFF.

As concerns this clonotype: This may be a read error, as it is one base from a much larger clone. The CDR3 DNA follows: TGTGCCAGCAGCTTAGGGGCGAATAGCAATCAGTCCCAGCATTTT. Amino acid sequence: CASSLGANSNQSQHF. This chain joins TRBV7-9 and TRBJ1-5, with D unresolved. The CDR3 extends over 15 amino acids. Germline loops: CDR1 SEHNR, CDR2 FQNEAQ (reference sequence).

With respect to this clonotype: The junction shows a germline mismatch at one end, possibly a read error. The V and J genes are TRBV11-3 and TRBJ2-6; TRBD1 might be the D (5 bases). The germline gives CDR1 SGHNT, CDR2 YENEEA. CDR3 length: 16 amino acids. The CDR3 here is CASSSEGAGGVNVLTF. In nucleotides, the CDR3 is TGTGCCAGCAGCTCTGAAGGGGCAGGTGGGGTCAACGTCCTGACTTTC.

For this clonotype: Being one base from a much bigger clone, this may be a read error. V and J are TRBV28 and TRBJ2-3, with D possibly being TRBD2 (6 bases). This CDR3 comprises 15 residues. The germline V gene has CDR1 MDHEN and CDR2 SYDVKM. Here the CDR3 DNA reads TGTGCCTGCAGTTTTGGGGGGTTCAGCACAGATACGCAGTATTTT. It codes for CACSFGGFSTDTQYF.

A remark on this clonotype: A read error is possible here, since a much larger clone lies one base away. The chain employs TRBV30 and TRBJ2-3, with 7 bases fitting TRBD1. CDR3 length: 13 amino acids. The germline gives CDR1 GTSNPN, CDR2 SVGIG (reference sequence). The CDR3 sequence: CAWRNQGTATQYF. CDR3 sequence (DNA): TGTGCCTGGAGGAACCAGGGGACAGCTACGCAGTATTTT.

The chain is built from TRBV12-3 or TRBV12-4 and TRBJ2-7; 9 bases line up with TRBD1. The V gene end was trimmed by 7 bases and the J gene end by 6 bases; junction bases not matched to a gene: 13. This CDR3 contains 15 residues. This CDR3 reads CASNSGTGSISEQYF. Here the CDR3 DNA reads TGTGCCAGCAACTCCGGGACAGGGAGTATTAGCGAGCAGTACTTC.

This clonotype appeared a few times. CDR3 sequence: CASSLRTGTTNEKLFF. DNA of the CDR3: TGCGCCAGCAGCTTGCGCACAGGGACAACTAATGAAAAACTGTTTTTT. V and J are TRBV5-1 and TRBJ1-4, with D possibly being TRBD1 (6 bases). V was clipped by 1 base and J by 0 bases, with 10 bases between them. The CDR3 length is 16 residues. Germline CDR1 reads SGHRS; CDR2 reads YFSETQ.

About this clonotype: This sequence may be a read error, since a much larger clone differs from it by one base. The CDR3 DNA follows: TGCGCCAGGAGCAGAGGACGGGACGGGGAGCTGTTTTTT. Protein product: CARSRGRDGELFF. The chain is built from TRBV5-1 and TRBJ2-2, with D perhaps matching TRBD2 (5 bases). The germline CDR1 and CDR2 sequences are SGHRS and YFSETQ. The germline V and J ends were trimmed by 8 bases and 7 bases, with 15 bases remaining between them. The CDR3 covers 13 residues.

CDR3 nucleotide sequence: TGTGCCAGCAGCATATTGCAGAGTAACGAGCAGTTCTTC. Translating it yields CASSILQSNEQFF. This chain joins TRBV11-2 and TRBJ2-1, with D uncertain. CDR1 is SGHAT, CDR2 FQNNGV, per germline. V was cut by 5 bases and J by 10 bases, with 15 bases left in between. CDR3 length: 13 amino acids.

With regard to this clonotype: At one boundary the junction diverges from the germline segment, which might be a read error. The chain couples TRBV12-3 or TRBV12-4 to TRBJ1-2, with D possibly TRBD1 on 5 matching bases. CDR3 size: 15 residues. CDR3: CASTIQGRAVYGYTF. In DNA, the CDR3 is TGTGCCAGCACTATCCAGGGCAGGGCCGTCTATGGTTACACCTTC.

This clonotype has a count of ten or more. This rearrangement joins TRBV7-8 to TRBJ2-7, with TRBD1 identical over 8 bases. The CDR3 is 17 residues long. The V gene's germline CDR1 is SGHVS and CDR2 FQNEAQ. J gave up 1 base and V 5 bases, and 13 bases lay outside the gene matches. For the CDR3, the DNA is TGTGCCAGCAGCCTACCCGGACAGGGTGGAAGTTCCTACGAGCAGTACTTC. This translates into CASSLPGQGGSSYEQYF.

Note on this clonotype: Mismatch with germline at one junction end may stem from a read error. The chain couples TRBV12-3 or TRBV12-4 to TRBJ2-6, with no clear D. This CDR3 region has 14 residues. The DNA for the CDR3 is TGTGCTAGCAGTTTCAGCCCTGAGGCCAACGTCCTGACTTTC. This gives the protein CASSFSPEANVLTF.

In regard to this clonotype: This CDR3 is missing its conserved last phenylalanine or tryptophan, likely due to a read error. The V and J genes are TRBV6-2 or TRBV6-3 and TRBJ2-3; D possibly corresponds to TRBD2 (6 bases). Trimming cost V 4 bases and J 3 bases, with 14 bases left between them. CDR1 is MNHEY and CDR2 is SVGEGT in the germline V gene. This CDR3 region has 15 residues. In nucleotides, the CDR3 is TGTGCCAGCAGTTGGAACGGGAGTATTACAGATACGCAGTATTTG. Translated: CASSWNGSITDTQYL.

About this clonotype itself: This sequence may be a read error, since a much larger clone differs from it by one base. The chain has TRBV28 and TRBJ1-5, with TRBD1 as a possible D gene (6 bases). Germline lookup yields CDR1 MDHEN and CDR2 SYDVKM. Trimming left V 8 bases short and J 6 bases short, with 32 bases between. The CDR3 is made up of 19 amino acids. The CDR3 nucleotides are TGTGCCAGCTGTGGAACCCGGAGACGGGGGGCCACCCGCGGTCAGCCCCAGCATTTT. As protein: CASCGTRRRGATRGQPQHF.

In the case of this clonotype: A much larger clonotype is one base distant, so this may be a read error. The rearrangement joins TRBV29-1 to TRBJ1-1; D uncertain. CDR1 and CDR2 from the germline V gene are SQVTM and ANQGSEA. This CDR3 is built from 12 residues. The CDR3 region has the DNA TGCAGCGTTCGTGAAGGAAACACTGGAGCTTTCTTT. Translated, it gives CSVREGNTGAFF.

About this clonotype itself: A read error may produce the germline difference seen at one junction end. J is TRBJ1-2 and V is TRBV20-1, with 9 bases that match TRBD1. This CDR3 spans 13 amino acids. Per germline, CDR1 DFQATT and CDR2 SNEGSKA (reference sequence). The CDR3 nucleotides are TGCAGTACTAGCCTGGGGACAGGGAAGGGCTACACCTTC. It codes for CSTSLGTGKGYTF.

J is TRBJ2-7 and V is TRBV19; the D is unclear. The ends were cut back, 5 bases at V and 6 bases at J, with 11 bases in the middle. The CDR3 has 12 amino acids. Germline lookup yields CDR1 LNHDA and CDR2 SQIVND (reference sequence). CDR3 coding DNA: TGTGCCAGTAGTCAGATTTCAGGCGAGCAGTACTTC. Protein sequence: CASSQISGEQYF. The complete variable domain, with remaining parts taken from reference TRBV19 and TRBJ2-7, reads DGGITQSPKYLFRKEGQNVTLSCEQNLNHDAMYWYRQDPGQGLRLIYYSQIVNDFQKGDIAEGYSVSREKKESFPLTVTSAQKNPTAFYLCASSQISGEQYFGPGTRLTVT.

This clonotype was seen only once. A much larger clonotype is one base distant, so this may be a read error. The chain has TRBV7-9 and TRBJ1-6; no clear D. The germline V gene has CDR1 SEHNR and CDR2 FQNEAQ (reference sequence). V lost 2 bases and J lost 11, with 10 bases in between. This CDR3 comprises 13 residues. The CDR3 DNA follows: TGTGCCAGCAGCTTAAGTCCTGGTCCACCCCTCCACTTT. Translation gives CASSLSPGPPLHF.

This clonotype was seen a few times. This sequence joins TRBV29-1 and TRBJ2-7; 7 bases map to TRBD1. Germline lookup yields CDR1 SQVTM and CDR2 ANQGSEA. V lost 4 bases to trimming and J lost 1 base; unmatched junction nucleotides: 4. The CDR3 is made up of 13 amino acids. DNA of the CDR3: TGCAGCGTTGTTAGGACAGGTTCCTACGAGCAGTACTTC. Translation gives CSVVRTGSYEQYF.

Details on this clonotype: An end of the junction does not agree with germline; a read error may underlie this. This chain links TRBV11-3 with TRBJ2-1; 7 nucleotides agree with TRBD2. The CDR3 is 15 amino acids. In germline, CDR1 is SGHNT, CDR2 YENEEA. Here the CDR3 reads CASSLRTSAKLVQLF. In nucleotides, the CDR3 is TGTGCCAGCAGCTTAAGAACTAGCGCGAAGCTTGTGCAGTTATTC. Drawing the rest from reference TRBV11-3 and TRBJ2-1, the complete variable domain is EAGVVQSPRYKIIEKKQPVAFWCNPISGHNTLYWYLQNLGQGPELLIRYENEEAVDDSQLPKDRFSAERLKGVDSTLKIQPAELGDSAVYLCASSLRTSAKLVQLFGPGTRLTVL.